This T cell receptor (beta chain) was obtained from a study of OX40 agonist ivuxolimab in advanced cancers. Whole-study context: Participants could have had prior anti-PD-1, anti-PD-L1 or anti-CTLA-4 therapy, and less than 45% had some.

The CDR3 covers 16 residues. V lost 0 bases to trimming and J lost 5 bases, with 13 bases between them. Per germline, CDR1 SGHNT and CDR2 YENEEA. Sequenced by immunoSEQ multiplex PCR; TCRdb stores in-frame clones only, minus some. The table shows about 70,000 clones, with roughly 81% occurring only once. Blood got drawn at baseline, again on cycle 4 day 1, and then on cycle 7 day 1. The chain couples TRBV11-3 to TRBJ2-2, with D maybe TRBD2 (7 bases). The sequences come from CD4+ or CD8+ T cells sorted from blood, collected in a trial of the OX40 agonist ivuxolimab. This TCR was recovered from an adult with an advanced solid tumor such as melanoma, head and neck, liver or kidney cancer. The CDR3 loop is CASSLDRGAGTGELFF. The CDR3 coding sequence is TGTGCCAGCAGCTTAGATCGGGGGGCAGGTACCGGGGAGCTGTTTTTT.